These T cell receptor beta chains were read from a single sample in a study of blood T cell repertoires in COVID-19. Profiled with immunoSEQ multiplex PCR; TCRdb holds only in-frame clones, not every one. The profile shows approximately 300,000 clones, about nine tenths of them singletons. Material for sequencing was peripheral blood. The receptors derive from a young woman with COVID-19, enrolled during active disease. CDR3s include the opening cysteine and the closing phenylalanine or tryptophan. The order of the fields is J gene, clone size, V gene, CDR3 protein. Expanded clones are given a class, and other clones once, few, many or no size at all.

>TRBJ2-1|once|TRBV6-5
CASSPDRDNEQFF
>TRBJ1-2|.|TRBV5-4
CASSSRTGGYGYTF
>TRBJ2-2|.|TRBV6-6
CASNTQRGGNTGELFF
>TRBJ2-1|.|TRBV4-2
CASSQDVEDNEQFF
>TRBJ1-3|.|TRBV7-8
CASSAEEYKSGNTIYF
>TRBJ2-2|.|TRBV10-1
CASSRQSMNTGELFF
>TRBJ2-3|.|TRBV11-3
CASSTLAGFSTDTQYF
>TRBJ1-1|few|TRBV9
CASSDGLGETEAFF
>TRBJ2-7|.|TRBV19
CASSMAGVSSYEQYF
>TRBJ2-7|.|TRBV5-4
CASSLAGGVQYF
>TRBJ2-1|.|TRBV29-1
CSAPGQEWPNEQFF